These 10 T cell receptor beta chains came from one sample sequenced in a study of preoperative IRX-2 immunotherapy in early breast cancer. Treatment denoted: preoperative locoregional IRX-2 cytokine immunotherapy. Sequenced by immunoSEQ multiplex PCR; TCRdb stores in-frame clones only, minus some. The sample lists approximately 98,000 clones; just over 85% were seen once. The sample consisted of tumor tissue, taken after IRX-2 immunotherapy. Source of these receptors: a human donor with breast cancer.

The V and J genes are TRBV6-8 and TRBJ1-1; perhaps TRBD1 as D (6 bases). Trimming removed 6 bases from V and 3 bases from J, with 17 bases in between. Per the germline V gene, CDR1 is MNHGY and CDR2 is SAAAGT. The CDR3 runs to 15 residues. The CDR3, as DNA: TGTGCCAGCAGAAGACAGGCCCTTTTAGACACTGAAGCTTTCTTT. The encoded protein is CASRRQALLDTEAFF.

V is TRBV7-1 and J is TRBJ2-2; the match to TRBD2 covers 11 bases. TRBV7-1 is flagged as an ORF with uncertain function. V dropped 5 bases and J dropped 1; count of bases not matched to a gene: 6. The CDR3 covers 17 residues. The CDR3 spells CASSKTSGIRNTGELFF. The CDR3 DNA is TGTGCCAGCAGCAAGACTAGCGGGATCCGGAACACCGGGGAGCTGTTTTTT.

The CDR3 coding sequence is TGTGCCAGCAGTTACGTGGTTTTGAATTCCCGCAATGAGCAGTTCTTC. The encoded protein is CASSYVVLNSRNEQFF. The rearrangement links TRBV6-8 to TRBJ2-1; the D is unclear. V was cut by 2 bases and J by 6 bases, with 17 bases left in between. The CDR3 covers 16 residues. From germline, CDR1 is MNHGY and CDR2 SAAAGT.

The chain recombines TRBV6-8 with TRBJ2-5; 11 bases line up with TRBD2. With 6 bases clipped from V and 3 bases from J, the junction kept 3 bases outside the gene matches. Germline CDR1 is MNHGY and CDR2 is SAAAGT. CDR3 size: 14 residues. CDR3 sequence: CASRNSGGEETQYF. The CDR3 region has the DNA TGTGCCAGCAGGAATAGCGGGGGGGAAGAGACCCAGTACTTC.

The chain has TRBV28 and TRBJ2-5; 12 positions match TRBD1. The germline CDR1 and CDR2 sequences are MDHEN and SYDVKM. This CDR3 is built from 16 residues. J lost 5 bases, V lost 8 bases, and 12 bases had no gene match. This CDR3 reads CASCLGTGGVGETQYF. Here the CDR3 DNA reads TGTGCCAGCTGTCTCGGGACAGGGGGCGTAGGGGAGACCCAGTACTTC. The full variable domain, its missing parts supplied by reference TRBV28 and TRBJ2-5, is DVKVTQSSRYLVKRTGEKVFLECVQDMDHENMFWYRQDPGLGLRLIYFSYDVKMKEKGDIPEGYSVSREKKERFSLILESASTNQTSMYLCASCLGTGGVGETQYFGPGTRLLVL.

V usage is TRBV5-1 and J usage is TRBJ1-2, with 7 bases lining up with TRBD1. Germline V CDR1 and CDR2: SGHRS, YFSETQ. The CDR3 extends over 14 amino acids. The V segment lost 1 base and the J segment 3 bases; nucleotides outside the gene matches: 3. The chain's CDR3 is CASSLTGVDYGYTF. The CDR3 region has the DNA TGCGCCAGCAGCTTGACAGGGGTGGACTATGGCTACACCTTC.

V is TRBV19 and J is TRBJ2-3, with a weak D call TRBD2 (6 bases). The germline gives CDR1 LNHDA, CDR2 SQIVND (reference sequence). Trimming took off 1 base at V and 2 bases at J, with 16 bases between the two ends. This CDR3 spans 17 amino acids. In DNA form, the CDR3 reads TGTGCCAGTAGTATAGCGGGACGGGGGTTCATCACAGATACGCAGTATTTT. Protein: CASSIAGRGFITDTQYF.

In this sample, this clone turned up once. The germline gene is not matched at one end of the junction; a read error may be the cause. V gene TRBV6-1 combines with J gene TRBJ2-7; D gene ambiguous. The CDR3 totals 13 residues. Germline V gene data show CDR1 as MNHNS and CDR2 as SASEGT. The CDR3, as DNA: TGTGCCATCAGTGAAGACAACTCCTACGAGCAGTACTTC. Amino acid sequence: CAISEDNSYEQYF.

This clone was seen just once. This sample includes further DNA sequences coding for the same CDR3. The rearrangement uses TRBV19 and TRBJ2-2; D unresolved. This CDR3 contains 12 residues. V lost 1 base and J lost 5, with 2 bases in between. Per germline, CDR1 LNHDA and CDR2 SQIVND (reference sequence). The DNA for the CDR3 is TGTGCCAGTAGTATAGGGACCGGGGAGCTGTTTTTT. As protein: CASSIGTGELFF.

V usage is TRBV6-8 and J usage is TRBJ2-5; TRBD2 might be the D (5 bases). The germline V gene has CDR1 MNHGY and CDR2 SAAAGT. The CDR3 consists of 19 residues. V lost 6 bases to trimming and J lost 2 bases, with 28 bases between them. The CDR3 DNA sequence: TGTGCCAGCAGACCCGAAGGCAGCGGCGCTTCCTCAGAACAAGAGACCCAGTACTTC. It yields the protein CASRPEGSGASSEQETQYF.